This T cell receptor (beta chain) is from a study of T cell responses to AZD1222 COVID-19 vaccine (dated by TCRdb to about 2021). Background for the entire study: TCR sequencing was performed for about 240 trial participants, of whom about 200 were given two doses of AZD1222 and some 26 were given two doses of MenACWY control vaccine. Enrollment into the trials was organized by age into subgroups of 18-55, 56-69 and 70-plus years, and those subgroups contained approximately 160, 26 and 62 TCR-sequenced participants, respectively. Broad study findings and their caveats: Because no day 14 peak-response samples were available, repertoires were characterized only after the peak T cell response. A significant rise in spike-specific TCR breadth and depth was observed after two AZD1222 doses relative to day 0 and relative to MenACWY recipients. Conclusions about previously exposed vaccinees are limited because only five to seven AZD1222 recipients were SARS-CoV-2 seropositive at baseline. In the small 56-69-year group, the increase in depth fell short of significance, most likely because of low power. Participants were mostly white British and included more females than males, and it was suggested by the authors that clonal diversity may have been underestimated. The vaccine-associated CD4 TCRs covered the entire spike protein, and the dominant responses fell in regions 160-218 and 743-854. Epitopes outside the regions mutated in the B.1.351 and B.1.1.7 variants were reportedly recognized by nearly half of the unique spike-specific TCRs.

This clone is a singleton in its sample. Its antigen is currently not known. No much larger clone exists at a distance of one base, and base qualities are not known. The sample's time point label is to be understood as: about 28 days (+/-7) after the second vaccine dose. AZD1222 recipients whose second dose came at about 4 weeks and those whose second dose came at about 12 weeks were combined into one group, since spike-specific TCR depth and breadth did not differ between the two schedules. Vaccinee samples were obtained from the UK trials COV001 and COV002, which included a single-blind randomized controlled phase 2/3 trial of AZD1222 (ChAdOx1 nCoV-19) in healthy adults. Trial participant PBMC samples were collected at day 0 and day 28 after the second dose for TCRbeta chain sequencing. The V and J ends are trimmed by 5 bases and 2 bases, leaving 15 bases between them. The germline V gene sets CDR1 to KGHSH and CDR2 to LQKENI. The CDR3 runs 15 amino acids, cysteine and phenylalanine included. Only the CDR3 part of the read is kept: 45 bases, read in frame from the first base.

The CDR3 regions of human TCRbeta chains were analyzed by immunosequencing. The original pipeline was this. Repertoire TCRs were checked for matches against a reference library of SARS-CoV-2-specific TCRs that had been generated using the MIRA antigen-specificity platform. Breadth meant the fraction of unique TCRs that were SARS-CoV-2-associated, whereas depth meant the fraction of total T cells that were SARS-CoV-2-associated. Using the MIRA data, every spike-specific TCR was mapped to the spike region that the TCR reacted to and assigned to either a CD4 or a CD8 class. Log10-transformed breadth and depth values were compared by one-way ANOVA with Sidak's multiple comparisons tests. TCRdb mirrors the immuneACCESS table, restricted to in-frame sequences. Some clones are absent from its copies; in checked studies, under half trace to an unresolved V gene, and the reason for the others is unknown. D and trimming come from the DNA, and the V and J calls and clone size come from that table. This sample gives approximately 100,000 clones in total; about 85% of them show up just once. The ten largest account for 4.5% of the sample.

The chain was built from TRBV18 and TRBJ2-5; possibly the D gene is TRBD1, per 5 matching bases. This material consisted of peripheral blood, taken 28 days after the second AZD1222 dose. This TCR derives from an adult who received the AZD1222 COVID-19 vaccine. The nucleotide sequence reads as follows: TGTGCCAGCTCATCCGATCAGACAGTACAAGAGACCCAGTACTTC. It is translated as CASSSDQTVQETQYF.